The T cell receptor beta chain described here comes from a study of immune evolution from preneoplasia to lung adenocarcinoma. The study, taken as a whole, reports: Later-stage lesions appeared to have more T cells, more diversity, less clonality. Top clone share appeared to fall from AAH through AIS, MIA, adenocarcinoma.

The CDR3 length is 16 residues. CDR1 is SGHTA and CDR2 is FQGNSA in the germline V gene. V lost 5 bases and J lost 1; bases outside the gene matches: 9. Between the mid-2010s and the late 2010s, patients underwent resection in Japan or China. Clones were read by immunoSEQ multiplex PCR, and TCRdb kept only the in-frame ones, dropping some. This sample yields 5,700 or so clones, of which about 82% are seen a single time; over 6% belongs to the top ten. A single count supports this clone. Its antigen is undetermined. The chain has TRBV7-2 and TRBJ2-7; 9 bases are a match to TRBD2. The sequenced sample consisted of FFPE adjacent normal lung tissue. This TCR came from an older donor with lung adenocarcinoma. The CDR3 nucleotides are TGTGCCAGCAGCCTCGTCGCGGGAGGGGCTTCCTACGAGCAGTACTTC. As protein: CASSLVAGGASYEQYF.